A selection of T cell receptor beta chains follows, all from one sample in a study of HIV-infected patients and healthy controls. TCRdb ran MiXCR on the 5' RACE reads and lists one entry per CDR3 protein. The table shows about 6,000 distinct CDR3 sequences, with 10% to 13% occurring only once. The specimen was blood, collected before antiretroviral therapy. The origin of the receptors is an adult with HIV infection. The CDR3 runs from the conserved cysteine through the conserved F or W. D genes are given only for firm matches. The listing skips clone size in some rows; elsewhere it reads once, few, many or a size class.

TRBD1,TRBJ2-5,TRBV9,many,CASSPHWRDRGDAETQYF,TGTGCCAGCAGCCCACACTGGAGGGACAGGGGGGACGCCGAGACCCAGTACTTC
TRBD2,TRBJ2-1,TRBV7-9,few,CASSPHRTSGANSYNEQFF,TGTGCCAGCAGCCCCCACCGGACTAGCGGGGCGAACTCCTACAATGAGCAGTTCTTC
TRBD1,TRBJ2-7,TRBV6-5,medium-sized,CASSYGASGTAAYEQYF,TGTGCCAGCAGTTACGGAGCTTCGGGGACAGCTGCCTACGAGCAGTACTTC
TRBD2,TRBJ2-3,TRBV4-2,few,CASSQRAGGPRTDTQYF,TGTGCCAGCAGCCAACGAGCGGGGGGGCCCCGCACAGATACGCAGTATTTT
.,TRBJ2-7,TRBV11-2,medium-sized,CASSLGYSSYEQYF,TGTGCCAGCAGCTTAGGTTACAGCTCCTACGAGCAGTACTTC
.,TRBJ2-7,TRBV19,.,CASSTRGGAYEQYF,TGTGCCAGTAGTACCCGCGGGGGCGCCTACGAGCAGTACTTC
.,TRBJ2-3,TRBV10-3,medium-sized,CAISESGRGTDTQYF,TGTGCCATCAGTGAGTCGGGCCGTGGCACAGATACGCAGTATTTT
.,TRBJ1-5,TRBV19,.,CASSIGMGSNQPQHF,TGTGCCAGCTCGATCGGGATGGGGAGCAATCAGCCCCAGCATTTT
.,TRBJ2-7,TRBV7-2,many,CASSFSSPRGLYF,TGTGCCAGCAGCTTCTCTTCTCCCCGGGGGTTGTACTTC
TRBD2,TRBJ2-1,TRBV7-6,medium-sized,CASSLAIKTSGGAGEQFF,TGTGCCAGCAGCTTAGCGATCAAGACTAGCGGGGGGGCCGGTGAGCAGTTCTTC
.,TRBJ1-1,TRBV29-1,.,CSVGPRGSNTEAFF,TGCAGCGTTGGGCCCAGGGGATCGAACACTGAAGCTTTCTTT
.,TRBJ1-1,TRBV7-2,many,CASSLKGGTEAFF,TGTGCCAGCAGCTTAAAAGGGGGAACTGAAGCTTTCTTT
.,TRBJ2-2,TRBV19,medium-sized,CAVQPSGTGELFF,TGTGCCGTTCAACCTTCTGGTACCGGGGAGCTGTTTTTT
.,TRBJ1-1,TRBV12-3/TRBV12-4,many,CATSATGPNTEAFF,TGTGCCACCTCTGCCACAGGGCCGAACACTGAAGCTTTCTTT
.,TRBJ2-5,TRBV5-1,medium-sized,CASSLESGGITTDAGETQYF,TGCGCCAGCAGCTTGGAATCGGGCGGGATTACGACAGACGCGGGAGAGACCCAGTACTTC
TRBD1,TRBJ1-2,TRBV28,medium-sized,CASSTRQGRAPGYGYTF,TGTGCCAGCAGTACAAGACAGGGACGGGCCCCTGGCTATGGCTACACCTTC
.,TRBJ2-3,TRBV2,many,CASSAHAGSRTDTQYF,TGTGCCAGCAGTGCTCACGCGGGTTCCCGCACAGATACGCAGTATTTT
TRBD1,TRBJ2-3,TRBV5-1,many,CASSPGQAYSTDTQYF,TGCGCCAGCAGCCCCGGACAGGCCTATAGCACAGATACGCAGTATTTT
TRBD1,TRBJ1-1,TRBV20-1,medium-sized,CSARVRQGANTEAFF,TGCAGTGCTCGCGTAAGACAGGGGGCGAACACTGAAGCTTTCTTT
.,TRBJ1-1,TRBV11-2,medium-sized,CASSLGPGAPTEAFF,TGTGCCAGCAGCTTGGGCCCAGGGGCGCCCACTGAAGCTTTCTTT
.,TRBJ2-1,TRBV27,medium-sized,CASRPRLSSYNEQFF,TGTGCCAGCCGCCCGAGATTGAGCTCCTACAATGAGCAGTTCTTC
.,TRBJ1-5,TRBV2,many,CASSEDKIYSNQPQHF,TGTGCCAGCAGTGAAGACAAAATTTATAGCAATCAGCCCCAGCATTTT
TRBD1,TRBJ1-1,TRBV6-5,few,CASSAGFDRVTEAFF,TGTGCCAGCAGCGCCGGATTTGACAGGGTGACTGAAGCTTTCTTT
.,TRBJ2-4,TRBV7-9,few,CASSLDSGLAKNIQYF,TGTGCCAGCAGCTTAGATAGTGGATTAGCCAAAAACATTCAGTACTTC
.,TRBJ1-4,TRBV6-1,.,CASSVAEGGEKLFF,TGTGCCAGCAGTGTTGCCGAAGGCGGAGAAAAACTGTTTTTT
.,TRBJ2-1,TRBV6-5,.,CASRAAYDQIYNEQFF,TGTGCCAGCAGGGCCGCTTATGACCAGATCTACAATGAGCAGTTCTTC
TRBD2,TRBJ2-1,TRBV19,few,CASSASGGPYNEQFF,TGTGCCAGTAGTGCTAGCGGGGGACCCTACAATGAGCAGTTCTTC
.,TRBJ2-1,TRBV20-1,few,CSARLANNEQFF,TGCAGTGCTAGACTAGCGAACAATGAGCAGTTCTTC